This is a list of T cell receptor beta chains from one sample in a study of OX40 agonist ivuxolimab in advanced cancers. Clones were sequenced by immunoSEQ multiplex PCR, and TCRdb holds only the in-frame ones, with some missing. The data contain under 60,000 clones, around 89% of them singletons. This material consisted of CD4+ or CD8+ T cells sorted from blood, taken in a trial of the OX40 agonist ivuxolimab. The receptor source for this set is an adult with an advanced solid tumor such as melanoma, head and neck, liver or kidney cancer. Each CDR3 is given with its conserved first and last residue. A D gene is named only where the DNA matches it firmly.

CDR3aa: CASKLTAGGGTLDYNEQFF; v_gene: TRBV27; len: 19; d_gene: TRBD2; j_gene: TRBJ2-1
CDR3aa: CASSYSIDSHEQYF; v_gene: TRBV6-6; len: 14; d_gene: .; j_gene: TRBJ2-7
CDR3aa: CASSLEYPEGVGETQYF; v_gene: TRBV5-1; len: 17; d_gene: .; j_gene: TRBJ2-5
CDR3aa: CASSEEGDIYEQYF; v_gene: TRBV6-1; len: 14; d_gene: .; j_gene: TRBJ2-7
CDR3aa: CASRPRGSSYNEQFF; v_gene: TRBV6-6; len: 15; d_gene: .; j_gene: TRBJ2-1
CDR3aa: CASSFLQHDPSTDTQYF; v_gene: TRBV27; len: 17; d_gene: .; j_gene: TRBJ2-3
CDR3aa: CASSTGQGDETQYF; v_gene: TRBV5-6; len: 14; d_gene: TRBD1; j_gene: TRBJ2-5
CDR3aa: CASSPRDNSYEQYF; v_gene: TRBV7-9; len: 14; d_gene: .; j_gene: TRBJ2-7
CDR3aa: CASSWDRAYEQYF; v_gene: TRBV6-5; len: 13; d_gene: TRBD1; j_gene: TRBJ2-7
CDR3aa: CASSIKGPGHEQYF; v_gene: TRBV19; len: 14; d_gene: .; j_gene: TRBJ2-7
CDR3aa: CASSSGLAGGRGETQYF; v_gene: TRBV7-9; len: 17; d_gene: TRBD2; j_gene: TRBJ2-5
CDR3aa: CASSQEEASGGFYNEQFF; v_gene: TRBV4-1; len: 18; d_gene: TRBD2; j_gene: TRBJ2-1
CDR3aa: CASSKRGFVLNTEAFF; v_gene: TRBV5-6; len: 16; d_gene: .; j_gene: TRBJ1-1
CDR3aa: CASSIFAEGVEPQHF; v_gene: TRBV19; len: 15; d_gene: .; j_gene: TRBJ1-5
CDR3aa: CSVADGNYGYTF; v_gene: TRBV29-1; len: 12; d_gene: .; j_gene: TRBJ1-2
CDR3aa: CATSREGVENIQYF; v_gene: TRBV15; len: 14; d_gene: .; j_gene: TRBJ2-4
CDR3aa: CASSYSGGWGYEQYF; v_gene: TRBV6-6; len: 15; d_gene: TRBD2; j_gene: TRBJ2-7
CDR3aa: CASSIEAYSGANVLTF; v_gene: TRBV19; len: 16; d_gene: .; j_gene: TRBJ2-6
CDR3aa: CASTTSGSTDTQYF; v_gene: TRBV19; len: 14; d_gene: TRBD2; j_gene: TRBJ2-3
CDR3aa: CASSLQGFGTEAFF; v_gene: TRBV6-5; len: 14; d_gene: TRBD1; j_gene: TRBJ1-1
CDR3aa: CASSEENWRFSGELFF; v_gene: TRBV2; len: 16; d_gene: .; j_gene: TRBJ2-2
CDR3aa: CASSGDSSNQPQHF; v_gene: TRBV10-2; len: 14; d_gene: TRBD1; j_gene: TRBJ1-5
CDR3aa: CASSLSPGGGQPQHF; v_gene: TRBV27; len: 15; d_gene: .; j_gene: TRBJ1-5
CDR3aa: CASSLGAGELFF; v_gene: TRBV7-9; len: 12; d_gene: .; j_gene: TRBJ2-2
CDR3aa: CASSVEQGNYNTEAFF; v_gene: TRBV28; len: 16; d_gene: TRBD1; j_gene: TRBJ1-1
CDR3aa: CASSPPRRGDGYTF; v_gene: TRBV2; len: 14; d_gene: .; j_gene: TRBJ1-2
CDR3aa: CATSYTGGGNQPQHF; v_gene: TRBV15; len: 15; d_gene: .; j_gene: TRBJ1-5
CDR3aa: CASSGTGFNQPQHF; v_gene: TRBV19; len: 14; d_gene: TRBD1; j_gene: TRBJ1-5
CDR3aa: CASSISGYQTDTQYF; v_gene: TRBV19; len: 15; d_gene: .; j_gene: TRBJ2-3